This TCR beta chain was retrieved from a study of blood T cell repertoires in COVID-19. Study details: Samples came from the United States, Italy and Spain, spanning acute and convalescent COVID-19. From T cells, B-cell-depleted T cells, or PBMCs came the material, which was cDNA or gDNA.

Germline V gene lookup returns CDR1 MNHEY and CDR2 SMNVEV (reference sequence). The CDR3 length is 14 residues. The V end was cut by 8 bases, the J end by 9 bases, with 20 bases between. Per the original data handling: Reference gene primer amplification gave estimated nucleated cell counts. Assay: immunoSEQ multiplex PCR; the TCRdb copy retains only in-frame clones and omits some. V and J calls and clone size follow that table, whereas D and trimming were derived from the DNA. The sample gives about 210,000 clones, around 86% of which show up once; roughly 3% is in the top ten. The rearrangement uses TRBV27 and TRBJ1-5, with D tentatively TRBD1 (6 bases). The sequence was collected from a man aged 60 to 69 with acute or convalescent COVID-19. The sequenced sample was peripheral blood. The CDR3 spells CASGPGVPEGPQHF. In nucleotides, the CDR3 is TGTGCCAGCGGGCCAGGGGTCCCTGAGGGGCCCCAGCATTTT.